One and the same sample provided the 28 T cell receptor beta chains below, sequenced in a study of blood T cell repertoires in COVID-19. Using immunoSEQ multiplex PCR, the repertoire was profiled, and TCRdb retains in-frame clones only, with some absent. Of 180,000 or so clones listed, less than 90% were seen once; the top ten hold about 14%. The sample consisted of peripheral blood. These receptors came from a woman aged 70-85 years with COVID-19, enrolled during active disease.

This chain joins TRBV4-2 and TRBJ1-2; D may be TRBD1 (5 bases). CDR1 is LGHNA, CDR2 YNFKEQ, per germline. The CDR3 is made up of 16 amino acids. V was shortened by 1 base and J by 1 base, with 13 bases between the two germline ends. Here the CDR3 DNA reads TGTGCCAGCAGCCAAGGTTTCGCAGGGCTTAACTATGGCTACACCTTC. Protein: CASSQGFAGLNYGYTF.

The V and J genes are TRBV6-1 and TRBJ2-5; 7 bases agree with TRBD1. The germline V gene encodes CDR1 MNHNS and CDR2 SASEGT. The CDR3 sequence is 15 residues long. V was pared by 2 bases and J by 0 bases, with 3 bases of the junction left unmatched. The CDR3 nucleotides are TGTGCCAGCAGTGAATGGGGACAGCACCAAGAGACCCAGTACTTC. Amino acids: CASSEWGQHQETQYF.

In its sample, this clone was seen once. The chain recombines TRBV12-3 or TRBV12-4 with TRBJ1-2; the match to TRBD1 covers 8 bases. CDR3 size: 12 residues. Trimming at V came to 5 bases and at J to 8 bases, leaving 4 bases not matched to a gene. The CDR3 region is CASSPTGVGYTF. The CDR3 coding sequence is TGTGCCAGCAGTCCGACAGGGGTGGGCTACACCTTC.

The chain carries TRBV28 and TRBJ2-7, with TRBD1 as a possible D gene (5 bases). CDR3 length: 17 amino acids. The germline V gene encodes CDR1 MDHEN and CDR2 SYDVKM. Trimming shortened V by 6 bases and J by 0 bases, and 21 bases separated the two germline ends. Here the CDR3 DNA reads TGTGCCAGCAGCCGTTCTACACAGGATTTTACCTCCTACGAGCAGTACTTC. This sequence encodes CASSRSTQDFTSYEQYF.

The gene calls are TRBV6-5 and TRBJ1-6; D remains unclear. This CDR3 is 14 amino acids long. Trimming cost V 4 bases and J 6 bases, with 10 bases left between them. Germline V gene lookup returns CDR1 MNHEY and CDR2 SVGAGI. The CDR3 reads CASSFSGPNSPLHF. The CDR3 nucleotides read TGTGCCAGCAGTTTCAGTGGCCCTAATTCACCCCTCCACTTT.

V is TRBV30 and J is TRBJ2-7; D is unresolved. The germline gives CDR1 GTSNPN, CDR2 SVGIG (reference sequence). This CDR3 has 14 residues. Trimming cost V 3 bases and J 4 bases, with 16 bases left between them. The CDR3 region has the DNA TGTGCCTGGAGGGCGGCAGCTGCTGGGTACGAGCAGTACTTC. This translates into CAWRAAAAGYEQYF. Drawing the rest from reference TRBV30 and TRBJ2-7, the complete variable domain is SQTIHQWPATLVQPVGSPLSLECTVEGTSNPNLYWYRQAAGRGLQLLFYSVGIGQISSEVPQNLSASRPQDRQFILSSKKLLLSDSGFYLCAWRAAAAGYEQYFGPGTRLTVT.

The rearrangement uses TRBV19 and TRBJ2-5, with no clear D. Looked up from germline, CDR1 is LNHDA and CDR2 is SQIVND (reference sequence). The germline V and J ends were trimmed by 0 bases and 7 bases, with 12 bases remaining between them. The CDR3 is made up of 14 amino acids. DNA for the CDR3: TGTGCCAGTAGTATAGAGGCAGGCCCTGGGACCCAGTACTTC. Its translation: CASSIEAGPGTQYF.

The chain joins TRBV10-3 to TRBJ2-2; D gene ambiguous. The CDR3 sequence is 19 residues long. The ends were cut back, 2 bases at V and 2 bases at J, with 21 bases in the middle. CDR1 is ENHRY and CDR2 is SYGVKD in the germline V gene. The DNA of the CDR3 is TGTGCCATCAGTGAGGTCCCTCCAACCGGCGGCGTTAACACCGGGGAGCTGTTTTTT. Encoded protein: CAISEVPPTGGVNTGELFF.

The rearrangement joins TRBV4-1 to TRBJ2-1; 7 bases fit TRBD2. The CDR3 has 14 residues. Germline CDR1 reads MGHRA; CDR2 reads YSYEKL. Trimming at V came to 2 bases and at J to 8 bases, leaving 6 bases not matched to a gene. Here the CDR3 reads CASSQTSGRDEQFF. The CDR3 bases are TGCGCCAGCAGCCAAACGTCAGGGAGGGATGAGCAGTTCTTC.

V is TRBV18 and J is TRBJ1-1; D call uncertain. Germline loops: CDR1 KGHSH, CDR2 LQKENI. This CDR3 contains 13 residues. The V end was cut by 5 bases, the J end by 5 bases, with 12 bases between. CDR3 residues: CASSAGLGTEAFF. CDR3 DNA: TGTGCCAGCTCAGCAGGTCTCGGAACTGAAGCTTTCTTT.

V is TRBV2 and J is TRBJ1-5, with a tentative D call TRBD1 (5 bases). CDR3 length: 13 amino acids. The V and J ends lost 9 bases and 2 bases respectively, with 11 bases between them. Germline CDR1 reads SNHLY; CDR2 reads FYNNEI. The CDR3 DNA follows: TGTGCCAGTGTTTTGACAGGCAATCAGCCCCAGCATTTT. Translation: CASVLTGNQPQHF.

CDR3 amino acids: CASSIPGRYNYGYTF. The CDR3 nucleotides read TGTGCCAGTAGTATCCCTGGCAGGTACAACTATGGCTACACCTTC. The J gene is TRBJ1-2, the V gene TRBV19; D not certain. From germline, CDR1 is LNHDA and CDR2 SQIVND (reference sequence). CDR3 length: 15 amino acids. The V and J ends lost 3 bases and 2 bases respectively, with 13 bases between them.

This sequence joins TRBV11-3 and TRBJ2-1, with D maybe TRBD2 (6 bases). Germline loops: CDR1 SGHNT, CDR2 YENEEA. This CDR3 contains 12 residues. Trimming pared 8 bases from V and 10 bases from J, leaving 15 bases between. The CDR3 sequence is CASGLGGREQFF. In nucleotides, the CDR3 is TGTGCCAGCGGGTTGGGGGGAAGGGAGCAGTTCTTC.

V is TRBV6-6 and J is TRBJ1-5, with 7 bases lining up with TRBD1. Germline CDR1 is MNHNY and CDR2 is SVGAGI (reference sequence). The length of the CDR3 is 15 residues. Trimming at V came to 6 bases and at J to 0 bases, leaving 5 bases not matched to a gene. Here the CDR3 reads CASREGAVSNQPQHF. In nucleotides, the CDR3 is TGTGCCAGCAGAGAGGGGGCCGTTAGCAATCAGCCCCAGCATTTT.

The chain recombines TRBV7-2 with TRBJ1-2; maybe TRBD1 (6 bases). V gave up 4 bases and J gave up 4 bases, with 13 bases separating them. Germline V gene sequence: CDR1 SGHTA, CDR2 FQGNSA. The CDR3 is 14 amino acids. The CDR3: CASSWRQEVYGYTF. The CDR3, as DNA: TGTGCCAGCAGCTGGAGACAGGAAGTCTATGGCTACACCTTC.

Points on this clone: The junction shows a germline mismatch at one end, possibly a read error. CDR3 sequence reads: CASSLRLGSSNEQFF. CDR3 in DNA: TGTGCCAGCAGTTTAAGATTGGGCTCCTCCAATGAGCAGTTCTTC. The V and J genes are TRBV28 and TRBJ2-1, with D hard to call. CDR1 is MDHEN, CDR2 SYDVKM, per germline. The CDR3 is 15 residues long.

As concerns this clone: This CDR3 is also generated by other DNA sequences in the sample. V is TRBV28 and J is TRBJ1-2, with 7 nucleotides matching TRBD1. The CDR3 runs to 13 residues. Trimming cost V 6 bases and J 3 bases; bases outside gene matches: 4. Germline V gene sequence: CDR1 MDHEN, CDR2 SYDVKM. This CDR3 reads CASSPGGDYGYTF. The DNA of the CDR3 is TGTGCCAGCAGCCCAGGGGGAGACTATGGCTACACCTTC.

The chain joins TRBV6-1 to TRBJ2-3; the D is unclear. The germline V gene encodes CDR1 MNHNS and CDR2 SASEGT. The CDR3 totals 15 residues. Trimming cost V 2 bases and J 6 bases, with 15 bases left between them. The CDR3 region has the DNA TGTGCCAGCAGTGAACCCCCGCTTCGTGCGGATACGCAGTATTTT. Translated, it gives CASSEPPLRADTQYF.

The chain uses TRBV19 and TRBJ2-5; 7 bases match TRBD1. Germline CDR1 is LNHDA and CDR2 is SQIVND (reference sequence). CDR3 size: 14 residues. Unmatched junction bases numbered 5, after V lost 3 bases and J lost 4 bases. The CDR3 region has the DNA TGTGCCAGTAGTATCGCGGCAGGGGGAGAGACCCAGTACTTC. Protein: CASSIAAGGETQYF.

The chain combines TRBV5-1 with TRBJ2-7; 13 bases align to TRBD2. V was clipped by 6 bases and J by 7 bases; unmatched bases: 4. CDR1 is SGHRS and CDR2 is YFSETQ in the germline V gene. This CDR3 comprises 13 residues. CDR3 in amino acids: CASTGLAGLEQYF. For the CDR3, the DNA is TGCGCCAGCACGGGACTAGCGGGACTAGAGCAGTACTTC.

This chain links TRBV14 with TRBJ1-2; 8 bases are shared with TRBD1. The germline CDR1 and CDR2 sequences are SGHDN and FVKESK. The trim removed 0 bases at V and 2 bases at J, leaving 5 bases unmatched. The CDR3 is made up of 16 amino acids. CDR3 region: CASSQDSRTGNYGYTF. In DNA, the CDR3 is TGTGCCAGCAGCCAAGATTCCCGGACAGGGAACTATGGCTACACCTTC.

The chain combines TRBV27 with TRBJ1-2, with TRBD1 matching 7 bases. V lost 6 bases to trimming and J lost 4 bases; unmatched junction nucleotides: 5. Per the germline V gene, CDR1 is MNHEY and CDR2 is SMNVEV (reference sequence). This CDR3 contains 13 residues. DNA for the CDR3: TGTGCCAGCAGGTCCGGGACAGCCTATGGCTACACCTTC. Protein sequence: CASRSGTAYGYTF.

The chain employs TRBV2 and TRBJ2-5; 7 bases line up with TRBD1. CDR1 and CDR2 (germline): SNHLY, FYNNEI. This CDR3 is built from 14 residues. After removal of 8 bases from V and 4 bases from J, the junction contained 10 bases not matched to a gene. The CDR3 loop is CASGWDSIGETQYF. CDR3 bases: TGTGCCAGCGGGTGGGACAGTATCGGAGAGACCCAGTACTTC. Drawing the rest from reference TRBV2 and TRBJ2-5, the complete variable domain is EPEVTQTPSHQVTQMGQEVILRCVPISNHLYFYWYRQILGQKVEFLVSFYNNEISEKSEIFDDQFSVERPDGSNFTLKIRSTKLEDSAMYFCASGWDSIGETQYFGPGTRLLVL.

The CDR3, as DNA: TGTGCCACAAATCACGCAGGGGGCAATCAGCCCCAGCATTTT. Translating it yields CATNHAGGNQPQHF. The chain links TRBV10-3 to TRBJ1-5, with D tentatively TRBD1 (6 bases). The CDR3 consists of 14 residues. With 10 bases removed from V and 2 bases from J, the gap between germline ends came to 15 bases. Germline loops: CDR1 ENHRY, CDR2 SYGVKD.

The chain carries TRBV10-2 and TRBJ1-3; 7 positions agree with TRBD1. This CDR3 is built from 16 residues. Germline trimming cut 4 bases from V and 0 bases from J; bases unmatched to any gene: 6. Germline CDR1 reads WSHSY; CDR2 reads SAAADI. Written as DNA, the CDR3 is TGCGCCAGCAGTGCTTTCAGGACAGGCTCTGGAAACACCATATATTTT. The encoded protein is CASSAFRTGSGNTIYF.

This chain joins TRBV6-1 and TRBJ1-3, with TRBD1 as a possible D gene (6 bases). The CDR3 runs 15 residues. Germline loops: CDR1 MNHNS, CDR2 SASEGT. Trimming stripped 0 bases from V and 4 bases from J, with 10 bases between. CDR3 protein: CASSEATGYGNTIYF. The CDR3 region has the DNA TGTGCCAGCAGTGAAGCGACAGGCTACGGAAACACCATATATTTT.

The chain has TRBV11-1 and TRBJ2-3; the D gene is possibly TRBD1 (5 bases). The CDR3 consists of 14 residues. V lost 5 bases and J lost 0, with 9 bases in between. CDR1 is SGHAT, CDR2 FQDESV, per germline (reference sequence). Here the CDR3 reads CASSPQVSTDTQYF. DNA for the CDR3: TGTGCCAGCAGCCCACAGGTTAGCACAGATACGCAGTATTTT. Variable domain in full (rest from reference TRBV11-1 and TRBJ2-3): EAEVAQSPRYKITEKSQAVAFWCDPISGHATLYWYRQILGQGPELLVQFQDESVVDDSQLPKDRFSAERLKGVDSTLKIQPAELGDSAMYLCASSPQVSTDTQYFGPGTRLTVL.

CDR3 sequence: CASSWGLAPGNEQFF. In DNA form, the CDR3 reads TGTGCCAGCAGCTGGGGACTAGCGCCGGGCAATGAGCAGTTCTTC. This chain uses TRBV7-2 with TRBJ2-1; 10 nucleotides align to TRBD2. CDR1 SGHTA and CDR2 FQGNSA come from the germline V gene. V lost 4 bases to trimming and J lost 6 bases; unmatched junction nucleotides: 6. The CDR3 length is 15 residues.